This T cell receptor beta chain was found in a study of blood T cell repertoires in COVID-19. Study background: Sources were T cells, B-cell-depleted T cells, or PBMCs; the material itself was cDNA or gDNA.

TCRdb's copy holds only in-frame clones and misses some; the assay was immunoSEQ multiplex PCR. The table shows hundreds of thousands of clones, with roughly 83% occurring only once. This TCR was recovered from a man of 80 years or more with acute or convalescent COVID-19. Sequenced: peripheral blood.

CDR3 coding DNA: TGTGCCAGCAGCCGCTCAGGGACAGTGGAAAGCAATGAGCAGTTCTTC. Translation gives CASSRSGTVESNEQFF. The chain uses TRBV11-1 and TRBJ2-1, with 7 nucleotides matching TRBD1. This CDR3 has 16 amino acids. Germline V lookup: CDR1 SGHAT, CDR2 FQDESV (reference sequence). J was trimmed by 6 bases and V by 5 bases; bases with no gene match: 13. Supplemented by reference TRBV11-1 and TRBJ2-1, the full variable domain reads EAEVAQSPRYKITEKSQAVAFWCDPISGHATLYWYRQILGQGPELLVQFQDESVVDDSQLPKDRFSAERLKGVDSTLKIQPAELGDSAMYLCASSRSGTVESNEQFFGPGTRLTVL.